The 14 T cell receptor beta chains below all came from one sample that was sequenced in a study of blood T cell repertoires in COVID-19. Clones were sequenced by immunoSEQ multiplex PCR, and TCRdb holds only the in-frame ones, with some missing. This table holds about 480,000 clones, 85% to 90% found once. Sequencing was performed on peripheral blood. These receptors came from a woman aged 45 to 65 with COVID-19, enrolled during active disease.

The V gene is TRBV5-4, the J gene TRBJ2-2; 9 bases align to TRBD2. V shed 4 bases and J 1 base; nucleotides not matched to a gene: 5. The germline CDR1 and CDR2 sequences are SGHNT and YYREEE (reference sequence). The CDR3 consists of 16 residues. Here the CDR3 reads CASSPLLAGNTGELFF. The CDR3 DNA reads as TGTGCCAGCAGCCCACTACTAGCGGGGAACACCGGGGAGCTGTTTTTT.

This clone turned up a few times. The chain is built from TRBV12-3 or TRBV12-4 and TRBJ1-1; 7 nucleotides align to TRBD1. The CDR3 runs 13 residues. V dropped 8 bases and J dropped 3; count of bases not matched to a gene: 6. CDR3 bases: TGTGCCAGCCAAGTTGACAGGGACACTGAAGCTTTCTTT. This encodes CASQVDRDTEAFF.

The CDR3: CASSIGQVVHEQYF. In DNA form, the CDR3 reads TGCGCCAGCAGCATAGGACAGGTAGTCCACGAGCAGTACTTC. V usage is TRBV5-1 and J usage is TRBJ2-7, with TRBD1 matching 7 bases. Trimming removed 4 bases from V and 5 bases from J; junction bases left unmatched: 9. Germline-derived CDR1 and CDR2 are SGHRS and YFSETQ. This CDR3 is 14 amino acids long.

This chain links TRBV18 with TRBJ1-1; weak D call: TRBD1 (6 bases). V shed 5 bases and J shed 0 bases, with 13 bases lying between them. The CDR3 is 15 residues long. Germline CDR1 and CDR2: KGHSH and LQKENI. The CDR3 sequence is CASSFYRDMNTEAFF. The DNA for the CDR3 is TGTGCCAGCTCATTTTACAGGGATATGAACACTGAAGCTTTCTTT.

CDR3 sequence (DNA): TGTGCCAGCAGGGAAAACGGGGAAGCTTTCTTT. Translation: CASRENGEAFF. This rearrangement joins TRBV12-3 or TRBV12-4 to TRBJ1-1; D is uncertain. The CDR3 totals 11 residues. Deletions cut 6 bases from V and 8 bases from J, with 10 bases between.

V is TRBV6-5 and J is TRBJ1-5, with 7 bases fitting TRBD1. The trim removed 5 bases at V and 1 base at J, leaving 2 bases unmatched. The CDR3 contains 14 residues. Germline CDR1 reads MNHEY; CDR2 reads SVGAGI. The CDR3 DNA reads TGTGCCAGCAGTCTACAGGGGAGCAATCAGCCCCAGCATTTT. Translating it yields CASSLQGSNQPQHF.

This rearrangement joins TRBV6-5 to TRBJ1-1; maybe TRBD1 (6 bases). Trimming took off 6 bases at V and 2 bases at J, with 16 bases between the two ends. CDR3 size: 15 residues. In germline, CDR1 is MNHEY, CDR2 SVGAGI. CDR3 protein: CASRFAGAINTEAFF. The CDR3, as DNA: TGTGCCAGCAGGTTTGCGGGGGCGATCAACACTGAAGCTTTCTTT.

The V and J genes are TRBV6-1 and TRBJ1-4; D ambiguous. V lost 3 bases, J lost 0 bases, and 5 bases lay in between. The germline V gene encodes CDR1 MNHNS and CDR2 SASEGT. The CDR3 spans 14 residues. For the CDR3, the DNA is TGTGCCAGCAGTGATTTCGCAACTAATGAAAAACTGTTTTTT. It codes for CASSDFATNEKLFF.

The genes are TRBV7-6 and TRBJ2-3; TRBD2 matches 8 bases. Germline V gene lookup returns CDR1 SGHVS and CDR2 FNYEAQ. This CDR3 has 15 residues. The ends lost 5 bases at V and 0 bases at J; junction bases unmatched: 4. CDR3 in amino acids: CASSISGGSTDTQYF. CDR3 coding DNA: TGTGCCAGCAGCATCAGCGGGGGCAGCACAGATACGCAGTATTTT.

The chain employs TRBV5-1 and TRBJ1-6; 9 bases agree with TRBD1. The CDR3 contains 19 residues. Looked up from germline, CDR1 is SGHRS and CDR2 is YFSETQ. With V trimmed by 2 bases and J by 0 bases, 9 bases remained unmatched. CDR3 nucleotides: TGCGCCAGCAGCTTCAGCCGGGACAGGGCGAGCTCCTATAATTCACCCCTCCACTTT. This sequence encodes CASSFSRDRASSYNSPLHF.

The chain is built from TRBV19 and TRBJ2-2; tentative D call: TRBD1 (6 bases). The germline V and J ends were trimmed by 8 bases and 0 bases, with 19 bases remaining between them. CDR1 and CDR2 (germline): LNHDA, SQIVND (reference sequence). This CDR3 contains 17 residues. In DNA, the CDR3 is TGTGCCAGTCACAGGGACGACAGTTACGCGAACACCGGGGAGCTGTTTTTT. Its protein product is CASHRDDSYANTGELFF.

The chain carries TRBV28 and TRBJ2-7, with TRBD2 matching 13 bases. V lost 5 bases, J lost 6 bases, and 7 bases stayed unmatched. CDR3 length: 15 residues. CDR1 is MDHEN and CDR2 is SYDVKM in the germline V gene. Written as DNA, the CDR3 is TGTGCCAGCAGTACACTAGCGGGGGGGAATAGCGAGCAGTACTTC. It specifies CASSTLAGGNSEQYF.

The gene calls are TRBV19 and TRBJ1-1; tentatively, D is TRBD1 (5 bases). Germline CDR1 is LNHDA and CDR2 is SQIVND (reference sequence). The CDR3 runs to 14 residues. Trimming removed 10 bases from V and 3 bases from J, with 18 bases in between. The CDR3 DNA reads TGTGCCACCAGGGCGCAGCGAAGCGACACTGAAGCTTTCTTT. This gives the protein CATRAQRSDTEAFF.

The chain carries TRBV19 and TRBJ1-5; D ambiguous. The CDR3 is 14 amino acids. Looked up from germline, CDR1 is LNHDA and CDR2 is SQIVND (reference sequence). Trimming took 3 bases from V and 3 from J, leaving 9 bases between them. CDR3 amino acids: CASSIHSNNQPQHF. CDR3 DNA sequence: TGTGCCAGTAGTATTCACAGTAACAATCAGCCCCAGCATTTT.